The 14 T cell receptor beta chains below all came from one sample that was sequenced in a study of blood T cell repertoires in COVID-19. TCRdb's copy holds only in-frame clones and misses some; the assay was immunoSEQ multiplex PCR. The table lists under 35,000 clones, 75% to 90% of them singletons. The source material was peripheral blood. The receptors were gathered from a man between 60 and 70 years old with acute or convalescent COVID-19.

The chain joins TRBV10-1 to TRBJ2-2, with 10 bases aligning to TRBD1. The CDR3 is 16 amino acids. With V trimmed by 6 bases and J by 5 bases, 9 bases remained unmatched. CDR1 WNHNN and CDR2 SYGVQD come from the germline V gene (reference sequence). The CDR3: CASSRTGQGKTGELFF. The CDR3 region has the DNA TGCGCCAGCAGCCGAACGGGACAGGGGAAGACCGGGGAGCTGTTTTTT.

The chain combines TRBV5-4 with TRBJ1-1; D gene unclear. The length of the CDR3 is 15 residues. V was trimmed by 4 bases and J by 3 bases, leaving 16 bases between them. The germline CDR1 and CDR2 sequences are SGHNT and YYREEE (reference sequence). The CDR3 reads CASSPSRGRDTEAFF. DNA for the CDR3: TGTGCCAGCAGCCCCTCCCGAGGGAGAGACACTGAAGCTTTCTTT.

The chain uses TRBV10-2 and TRBJ1-5; D remains ambiguous. V lost 2 bases, J lost 7 bases, and 15 bases lay in between. The germline V gene encodes CDR1 WSHSY and CDR2 SAAADI. The CDR3 has 15 residues. The CDR3 spells CASSELRTLFQPQHF. The CDR3 bases are TGCGCCAGCAGTGAGCTACGGACTCTATTCCAGCCCCAGCATTTT.

This chain connects TRBV9 to TRBJ1-5, with D perhaps TRBD1 (6 bases). Germline CDR1 reads SGDLS; CDR2 reads YYNGEE. V shed 4 bases and J shed 5 bases, with 16 bases lying between them. This CDR3 comprises 15 residues. CDR3 sequence reads: CASSTSGGGHQPQHF. The CDR3 DNA is TGTGCCAGCAGCACTAGCGGGGGGGGCCATCAGCCCCAGCATTTT.

The chain couples TRBV19 to TRBJ1-4, with TRBD1 as a possible D gene (5 bases). CDR3 length: 14 residues. Trimming removed 7 bases from V and 8 bases from J, with 17 bases in between. Germline V CDR1 and CDR2: LNHDA, SQIVND (reference sequence). The CDR3 here is CASNPAGSREKLFF. For the CDR3, the DNA is TGTGCCAGTAACCCCGCAGGGTCTAGGGAAAAACTGTTTTTT.

The J gene is TRBJ1-1, the V gene TRBV5-5; tentatively, D is TRBD1 (5 bases). The CDR3 totals 14 residues. CDR1 is SGHKS, CDR2 YYEKEE, per germline (reference sequence). V gave up 1 base and J gave up 0 bases, with 7 bases separating them. The CDR3 loop is CASSLTGLNTEAFF. The CDR3 DNA follows: TGTGCCAGCAGCTTGACAGGTCTGAACACTGAAGCTTTCTTT.

The chain combines TRBV5-6 with TRBJ2-7; 8 bases line up with TRBD2. This CDR3 spans 16 amino acids. V was clipped by 1 base and J by 0 bases; unmatched bases: 6. Germline lookup yields CDR1 SGHDT and CDR2 YYEEEE. The CDR3 nucleotides read TGTGCCAGCAGCTTGCGAGCGGGAGTTTACTCCTACGAGCAGTACTTC. Residues: CASSLRAGVYSYEQYF.

The genes are TRBV24-1 and TRBJ1-1; 9 nucleotides line up with TRBD1. Germline values: CDR1 KGHDR, CDR2 SFDVKD. V trimming: 7 bases; J trimming: 5 bases; junction bases outside the gene matches: 7. The CDR3 is 14 residues long. As DNA, the CDR3 is TGTGCCACCAGGAAAACAGGGGGCTCGACTGAAGCTTTCTTT. Its translation: CATRKTGGSTEAFF.

The V call is TRBV18, the J call TRBJ2-2, with D perhaps TRBD1 (5 bases). The germline gives CDR1 KGHSH, CDR2 LQKENI. The CDR3 extends over 15 amino acids. V was pared by 1 base and J by 3 bases, with 9 bases between. This chain's CDR3 is CASSPRQGDTGELFF. The CDR3 DNA is TGTGCCAGCTCACCACGGCAGGGTGACACCGGGGAGCTGTTTTTT.

V and J are TRBV30 and TRBJ2-7; 9 bases fit TRBD1. After removal of 6 bases from V and 4 bases from J, the junction contained 7 bases not matched to a gene. The germline V gene encodes CDR1 GTSNPN and CDR2 SVGIG (reference sequence). This CDR3 contains 13 residues. The CDR3 loop is CACDTGGAYEQYF. Here the CDR3 DNA reads TGTGCCTGCGACACAGGGGGCGCATACGAGCAGTACTTC.

V gene TRBV28 combines with J gene TRBJ1-5; weak D call: TRBD1 (5 bases). This CDR3 comprises 17 residues. Trimming stripped 5 bases from V and 3 bases from J, with 20 bases between. Germline CDR1 MDHEN, CDR2 SYDVKM. CDR3 sequence reads: CASSTRQRSYPNQPQHF. CDR3 bases: TGTGCCAGCAGTACCCGACAGAGGTCCTACCCCAATCAGCCCCAGCATTTT.

This clone was counted a few times. The gene calls are TRBV6-5 and TRBJ2-1; the match to TRBD2 covers 7 bases. V was clipped by 5 bases and J by 2 bases; unmatched bases: 6. Germline CDR1 and CDR2: MNHEY and SVGAGI. This CDR3 contains 15 residues. The CDR3 nucleotides read TGTGCCAGCAGTCACCGGGACTACACCTACAATGAGCAGTTCTTC. This sequence encodes CASSHRDYTYNEQFF.

The rearrangement links TRBV11-3 to TRBJ2-7; D unresolved. The CDR3 has 13 residues. V lost 0 bases to trimming and J lost 2 bases, with 5 bases between them. Per germline, CDR1 SGHNT and CDR2 YENEEA. CDR3: CASSLDSTYEQYF. The CDR3 region has the DNA TGTGCCAGCAGCTTAGACAGTACCTACGAGCAGTACTTC.

The V gene is TRBV5-4, the J gene TRBJ1-5; 8 bases map to TRBD1. There are 15 residues in the CDR3. Germline assignment: CDR1 SGHNT and CDR2 YYREEE (reference sequence). Trimming at V came to 3 bases and at J to 6 bases, leaving 8 bases not matched to a gene. The CDR3 is CASSWGWTGTQPQHF. The DNA for the CDR3 is TGTGCCAGCAGCTGGGGCTGGACAGGGACTCAGCCCCAGCATTTT.